This section outlines one TCR beta chain sequence together with its context. No antigen is known for it. Peripheral blood came from all dose cohorts at three timepoints. This specimen belongs to a study of OX40 agonist ivuxolimab in advanced cancers. Looking at the study overall: The dose of intravenous ivuxolimab that patients received every 2 weeks ranged from 0.01 to 10 mg/kg. Melanoma, hepatocellular carcinoma, head and neck or renal cell cancer occurred in dose-escalation patients. Findings and caveats of the study: There were, on average, more expanded clones in CD8+ T cells than in CD4+.

Sequenced by immunoSEQ multiplex PCR; TCRdb stores in-frame clones only, minus some. The table records about 33,000 clones, approximately 84% of them present only once. This material consisted of CD4+ or CD8+ T cells sorted from blood, taken in a trial of the OX40 agonist ivuxolimab. The sequence derives from an adult with an advanced solid tumor such as melanoma, head and neck, liver or kidney cancer.

The CDR3 DNA reads as TGTGCCATCAGTTCTCGGACTAGCGGGCCCACCGGGGAGCTGTTTTTT. Translated, it gives CAISSRTSGPTGELFF. V gene TRBV10-3 combines with J gene TRBJ2-2; 11 bases align to TRBD2. Germline CDR1 reads ENHRY; CDR2 reads SYGVKD. There are 16 residues in the CDR3. V lost 5 bases to trimming and J lost 4 bases; unmatched junction nucleotides: 6.